A selection of T cell receptor beta chains follows, all from one sample in a study of blood T cell repertoires in COVID-19. Some clones are missing from TCRdb's copy, which holds only in-frame ones; the method was immunoSEQ multiplex PCR. The sample has 150,000 to 200,000 clones, around 85% seen once. Material: peripheral blood. These receptors were collected from a man in his fifties or sixties with active or convalescent COVID-19. The CDR3 runs from the conserved cysteine through the conserved F or W. Fields, in order: clone size, J gene, V gene, D gene, CDR3 protein, CDR3 DNA. D genes are given only for firm matches. Not every row has a clone size; where given, it reads once, few, many or a size class.

few	TRBJ1-3	TRBV6-2/TRBV6-3	TRBD1	CASSVGQFGNTIYF	TGTGCCAGCAGTGTGGGACAGTTCGGAAACACCATATATTTT
NA	TRBJ2-1	TRBV18	NA	CASSPLDGDNEQFF	TGTGCCAGCTCACCTCTCGACGGAGACAATGAGCAGTTCTTC
NA	TRBJ2-1	TRBV9	TRBD1	CASSEGRDRGVGEQFF	TGTGCCAGCAGCGAGGGACGGGACAGGGGAGTTGGTGAGCAGTTCTTC
NA	TRBJ2-1	TRBV19	NA	CASSPTRHEQFF	TGTGCCAGTAGTCCTACCCGCCATGAGCAGTTCTTC
NA	TRBJ2-7	TRBV6-6	TRBD2	CASSGLAGGGGYEQYF	TGTGCCAGCAGTGGACTAGCGGGAGGAGGCGGGTACGAGCAGTACTTC
NA	TRBJ2-3	TRBV7-2	TRBD2	CASQALAGGGDTQYF	TGTGCCAGCCAGGCCCTAGCGGGAGGGGGAGATACGCAGTATTTT
NA	TRBJ2-5	TRBV5-1	NA	CASSWSSVSGETQYF	TGCGCCAGCAGCTGGAGTTCGGTGTCTGGAGAGACCCAGTACTTC
NA	TRBJ2-1	TRBV4-1	TRBD2	CASSLPPGSGGSYNEQFF	TGCGCCAGCAGCCTACCCCCGGGTAGCGGGGGGTCCTACAATGAGCAGTTCTTC
few	TRBJ2-2	TRBV9	NA	CASSGPGNTGELFF	TGTGCCAGCAGCGGCCCGGGGAACACCGGGGAGCTGTTTTTT
NA	TRBJ2-1	TRBV6-4	NA	CASSVQRALYNEQFF	TGTGCCAGCAGTGTCCAGCGGGCCCTTTACAATGAGCAGTTCTTC
NA	TRBJ1-5	TRBV27	NA	CASSLSRNLLYSNQPQHF	TGTGCCAGCAGTTTATCGAGGAACCTCCTTTATAGCAATCAGCCCCAGCATTTT
NA	TRBJ1-6	TRBV7-3	NA	CASSSLPNSPLHF	TGTGCCAGCAGCTCCCTCCCGAATTCACCCCTCCACTTT
NA	TRBJ1-1	TRBV7-9	NA	CASSPPTGYERSTEAFF	TGTGCCAGCAGCCCTCCGACAGGATATGAAAGGAGCACTGAAGCTTTCTTT
once	TRBJ2-1	TRBV28	NA	CASSGKSDSSLVNEQFF	TGTGCCAGCAGTGGGAAATCGGACAGTTCGCTGGTAAATGAGCAGTTCTTC
once	TRBJ2-6	TRBV6-1	TRBD2	CASSELAGTPSGANVLTF	TGTGCCAGCAGTGAGCTAGCGGGAACGCCCTCTGGGGCCAACGTCCTGACTTTC
NA	TRBJ2-7	TRBV9	TRBD2	CASSANYGTSGFEQYF	TGTGCCAGCAGCGCCAACTACGGGACTAGCGGATTCGAGCAGTACTTC
NA	TRBJ2-1	TRBV24-1	TRBD2	CATSDYREGLGEQFF	TGTGCCACCAGTGATTACCGGGAGGGCCTGGGTGAGCAGTTCTTC
NA	TRBJ2-6	TRBV7-6	TRBD2	CASSLGSLAGSGANVLTF	TGTGCCAGCAGCTTAGGATCGCTAGCGGGCTCTGGGGCCAACGTCCTGACTTTC
many	TRBJ1-3	TRBV5-6	TRBD1	CASSLLRGLSSGNTIYF	TGTGCCAGCAGCTTGCTCAGGGGGCTATCGTCTGGAAACACCATATATTTT
NA	TRBJ1-1	TRBV19	NA	CASSPPGRGNTEAFF	TGTGCCAGTAGTCCCCCCGGACGGGGAAACACTGAAGCTTTCTTT